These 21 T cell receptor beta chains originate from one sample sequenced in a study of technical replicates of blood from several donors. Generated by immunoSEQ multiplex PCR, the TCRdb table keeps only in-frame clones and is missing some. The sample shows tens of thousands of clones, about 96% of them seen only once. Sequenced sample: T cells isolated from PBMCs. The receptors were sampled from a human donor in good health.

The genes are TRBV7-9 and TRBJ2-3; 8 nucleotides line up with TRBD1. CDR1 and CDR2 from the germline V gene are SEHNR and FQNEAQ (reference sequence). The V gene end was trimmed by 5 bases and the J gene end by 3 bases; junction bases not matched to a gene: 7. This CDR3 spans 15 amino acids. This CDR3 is CASSRGQGGTDTQYF. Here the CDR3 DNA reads TGTGCCAGCAGCCGAGGACAGGGCGGTACAGATACGCAGTATTTT.

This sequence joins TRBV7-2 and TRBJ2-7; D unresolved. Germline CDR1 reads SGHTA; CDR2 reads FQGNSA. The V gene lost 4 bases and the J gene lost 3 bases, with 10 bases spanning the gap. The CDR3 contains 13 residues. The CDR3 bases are TGTGCCAGCAGCTCAATCTGGAGCTACGAGCAGTACTTC. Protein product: CASSSIWSYEQYF.

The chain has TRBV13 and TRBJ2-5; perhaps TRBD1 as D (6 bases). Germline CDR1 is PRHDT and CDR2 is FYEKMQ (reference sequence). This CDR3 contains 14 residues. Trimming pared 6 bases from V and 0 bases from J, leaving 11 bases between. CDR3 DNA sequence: TGTGCCAGCAGTCGAGGACAGAACCAAGAGACCCAGTACTTC. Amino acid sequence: CASSRGQNQETQYF. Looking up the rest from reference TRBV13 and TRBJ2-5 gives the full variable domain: AAGVIQSPRHLIKEKRETATLKCYPIPRHDTVYWYQQGPGQDPQFLISFYEKMQSDKGSIPDRFSAQQFSDYHSELNMSSLELGDSALYFCASSRGQNQETQYFGPGTRLLVL.

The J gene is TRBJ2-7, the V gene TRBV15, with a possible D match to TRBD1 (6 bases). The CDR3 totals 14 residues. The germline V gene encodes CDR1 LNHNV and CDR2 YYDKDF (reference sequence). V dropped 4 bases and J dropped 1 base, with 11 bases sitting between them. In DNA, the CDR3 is TGTGCCACCAGCATAGACAGGTATTCCTACGAGCAGTACTTC. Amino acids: CATSIDRYSYEQYF.

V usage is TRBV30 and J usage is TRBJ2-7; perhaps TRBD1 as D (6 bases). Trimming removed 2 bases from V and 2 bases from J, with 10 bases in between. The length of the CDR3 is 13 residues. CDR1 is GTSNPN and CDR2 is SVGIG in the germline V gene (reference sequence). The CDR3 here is CAWSRDNPYEQYF. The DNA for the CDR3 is TGTGCCTGGAGTCGGGACAACCCCTACGAGCAGTACTTC.

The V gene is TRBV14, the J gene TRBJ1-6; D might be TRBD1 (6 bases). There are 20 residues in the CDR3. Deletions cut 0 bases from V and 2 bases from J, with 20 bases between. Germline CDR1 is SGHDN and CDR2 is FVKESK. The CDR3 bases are TGTGCCAGCAGCCAAGAATGGATGAGTCAGGGGAACCCCTATAATTCACCCCTCCACTTT. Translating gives CASSQEWMSQGNPYNSPLHF.

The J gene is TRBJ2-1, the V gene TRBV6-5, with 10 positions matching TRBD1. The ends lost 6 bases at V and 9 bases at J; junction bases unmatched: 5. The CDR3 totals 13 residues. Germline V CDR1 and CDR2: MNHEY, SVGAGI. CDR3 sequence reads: CASRATGGFEQFF. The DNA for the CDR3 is TGTGCCAGCAGAGCGACAGGGGGCTTTGAGCAGTTCTTC.

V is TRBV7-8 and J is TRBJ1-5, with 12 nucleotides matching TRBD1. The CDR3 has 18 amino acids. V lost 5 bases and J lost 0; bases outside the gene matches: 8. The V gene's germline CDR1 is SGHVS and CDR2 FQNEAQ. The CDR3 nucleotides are TGTGCCAGCAGCCCGGGGACAGGGGGCCCTTATAGCAATCAGCCCCAGCATTTT. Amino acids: CASSPGTGGPYSNQPQHF.

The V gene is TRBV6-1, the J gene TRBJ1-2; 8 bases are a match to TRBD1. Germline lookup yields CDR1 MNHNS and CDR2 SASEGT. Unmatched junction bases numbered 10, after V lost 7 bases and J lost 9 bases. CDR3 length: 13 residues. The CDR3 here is CASTRVTGDRYTF. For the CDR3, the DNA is TGTGCCAGCACTCGCGTGACAGGGGATCGCTACACCTTC.

CDR3 loop: CSAVNSYEQYF. CDR3 in DNA: TGCAGTGCTGTTAACTCCTACGAGCAGTACTTC. The rearrangement joins TRBV20-1 to TRBJ2-7; D is ambiguous. The V end was cut by 5 bases, the J end by 0 bases, with 5 bases between. Germline V CDR1 and CDR2: DFQATT, SNEGSKA (reference sequence). The CDR3 totals 11 residues.

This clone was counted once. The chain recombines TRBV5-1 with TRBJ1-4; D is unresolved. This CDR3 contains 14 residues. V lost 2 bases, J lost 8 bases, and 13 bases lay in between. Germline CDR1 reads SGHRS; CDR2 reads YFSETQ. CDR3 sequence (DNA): TGCGCCAGCAGCTTACGCCTCAGAGGGGAAAAACTGTTTTTT. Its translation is CASSLRLRGEKLFF.

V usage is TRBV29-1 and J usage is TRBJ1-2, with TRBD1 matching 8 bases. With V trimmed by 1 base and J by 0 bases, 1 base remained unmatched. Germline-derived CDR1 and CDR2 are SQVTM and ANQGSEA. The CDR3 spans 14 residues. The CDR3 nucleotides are TGCAGCGTTGAAGCGACAGGGGCTAACTATGGCTACACCTTC. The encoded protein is CSVEATGANYGYTF.

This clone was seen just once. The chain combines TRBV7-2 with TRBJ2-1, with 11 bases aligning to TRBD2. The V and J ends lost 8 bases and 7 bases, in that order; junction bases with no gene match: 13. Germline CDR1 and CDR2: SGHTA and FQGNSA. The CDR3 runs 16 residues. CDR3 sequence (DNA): TGTGCCAGCCTTGCCCTTAGCGGGGGGGCGGGGAATGAGCAGTTCTTC. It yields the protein CASLALSGGAGNEQFF.

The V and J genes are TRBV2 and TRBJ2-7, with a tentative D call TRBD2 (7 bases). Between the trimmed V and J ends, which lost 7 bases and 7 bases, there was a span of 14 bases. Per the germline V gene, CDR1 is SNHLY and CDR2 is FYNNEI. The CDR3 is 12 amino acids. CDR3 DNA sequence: TGTGCCAGCACCGGGGAGGGGACAGAGCAGTACTTC. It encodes CASTGEGTEQYF.

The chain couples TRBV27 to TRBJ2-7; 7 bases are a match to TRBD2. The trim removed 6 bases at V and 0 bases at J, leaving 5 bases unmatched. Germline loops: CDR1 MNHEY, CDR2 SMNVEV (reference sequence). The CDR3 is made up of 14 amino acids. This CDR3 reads CASRPGGISYEQYF. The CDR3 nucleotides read TGTGCCAGCAGGCCCGGGGGGATCTCCTACGAGCAGTACTTC.

The CDR3 DNA is TGTGCCAGCAGAACCCCAGGCCATAATGAAAAACTGTTTTTT. Translated: CASRTPGHNEKLFF. The chain employs TRBV6-1 and TRBJ1-4; D remains unclear. Germline-derived CDR1 and CDR2 are MNHNS and SASEGT. This CDR3 contains 14 residues. Trimming shortened V by 6 bases and J by 4 bases, and 12 bases separated the two germline ends.

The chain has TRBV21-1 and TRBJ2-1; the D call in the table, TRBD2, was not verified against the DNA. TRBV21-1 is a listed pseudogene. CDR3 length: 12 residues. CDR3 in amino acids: CASSKGSGTRFF. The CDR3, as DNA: TGTGCCAGCAGCAAAGGATCGGGGACTAGGTTCTTC.

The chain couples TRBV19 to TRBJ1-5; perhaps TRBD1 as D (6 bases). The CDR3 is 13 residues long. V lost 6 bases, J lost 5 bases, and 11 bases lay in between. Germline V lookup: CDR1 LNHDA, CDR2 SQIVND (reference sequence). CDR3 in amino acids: CASSPYRDQPQHF. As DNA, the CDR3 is TGTGCCAGTAGCCCATACAGGGATCAGCCCCAGCATTTT.

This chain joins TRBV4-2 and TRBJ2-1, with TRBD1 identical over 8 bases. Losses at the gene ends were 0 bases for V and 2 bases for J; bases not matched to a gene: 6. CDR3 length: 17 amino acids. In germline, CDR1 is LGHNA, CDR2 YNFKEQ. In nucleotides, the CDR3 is TGTGCCAGCAGCCAAGATAGTTTGGACAGGGCCTACAATGAGCAGTTCTTC. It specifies CASSQDSLDRAYNEQFF.

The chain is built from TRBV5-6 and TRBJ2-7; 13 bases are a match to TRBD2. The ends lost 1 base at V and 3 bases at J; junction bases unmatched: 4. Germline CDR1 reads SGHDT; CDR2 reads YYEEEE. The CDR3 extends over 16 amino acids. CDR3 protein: CASSLQGLAGVYEQYF. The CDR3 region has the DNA TGTGCCAGCAGCTTGCAAGGACTAGCGGGAGTCTACGAGCAGTACTTC. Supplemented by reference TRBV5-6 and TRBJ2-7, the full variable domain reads DAGVTQSPTHLIKTRGQQVTLRCSPKSGHDTVSWYQQALGQGPQFIFQYYEEEERQRGNFPDRFSGHQFPNYSSELNVNALLLGDSALYLCASSLQGLAGVYEQYFGPGTRLTVT.

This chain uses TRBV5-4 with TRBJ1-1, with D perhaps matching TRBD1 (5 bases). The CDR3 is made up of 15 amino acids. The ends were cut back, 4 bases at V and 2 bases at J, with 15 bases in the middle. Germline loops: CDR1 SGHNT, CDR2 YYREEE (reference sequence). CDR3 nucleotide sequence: TGTGCCAGCAGCCCTGGGGGGAGTTTAAACACTGAAGCTTTCTTT. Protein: CASSPGGSLNTEAFF.